These T cell receptor beta chains were read from a single sample in a study of identical twins. TCRdb itself ran the 5' RACE reads through MiXCR, one entry per CDR3 protein. This sample yields 450,000 or so distinct CDR3 sequences, of which 14% are seen a single time; more than 0.5% belongs to the top ten. These data also featured in a second study, about yellow fever vaccine responses in identical twins.

What was sequenced was CD4+ T cells sorted from blood. The receptor set was obtained from a woman in her late teens or twenties in good health. Each CDR3 is given with its conserved first and last residue. D genes are given only for firm matches. For some rows the clone size is stated as once, few or many, or as a class when expanded; others skip it.

j_call v_call clone_size d_call cdr3_nt cdr3_aa
TRBJ2-5 TRBV4-2 few TRBD2 TGTGCCAGCAGCCAAGCAGGCGGGAGTACACAAGAGACCCAGTACTTC CASSQAGGSTQETQYF
TRBJ2-3 TRBV12-1 - - TGTGCCAGCAGCTTTGGGGGAGTCGTAGATACGCAGTACTTT CASSFGGVVDTQYF
TRBJ2-7 TRBV6-2/TRBV6-3 - TRBD2 TGTGCCAGCAGCCGCCGGGATATGGGAGGGACCTACGAGCAGTACTTC CASSRRDMGGTYEQYF
TRBJ1-3 TRBV2 many - TGTGCCAGCAGTGAATCGGCCACAGGGATTGGAAACACCATATATTTT CASSESATGIGNTIYF
TRBJ2-5 TRBV20-1 many - TGCAGTGCTAGTTGGCGGGAAGAGACCCAGTACTTC CSASWREETQYF
TRBJ2-7 TRBV14 many - TGTGCCAGCAGCCAAGGTGTGCGGTCTGAAGAGCAGTACTTC CASSQGVRSEEQYF
TRBJ2-1 TRBV30 few TRBD2 TGTGCCTGTAAAACGGGGGGAATTGCGTTCTTC CACKTGGIAFF
TRBJ2-7 TRBV7-2 - - TGTGCCAGCAGCTTAGAACAGCTCTCCTACGAGCAGTACTTC CASSLEQLSYEQYF
TRBJ2-3 TRBV7-9 few - TGTGCCAGCAGCTTTTCCCCGGGCCGCACAGATACGCAGTATTTT CASSFSPGRTDTQYF
TRBJ2-3 TRBV3-1 - TRBD2 TGTGCCAGCAGCCGTGGACTAGCCGCCAGGGATACGCAGTATTTT CASSRGLAARDTQYF
TRBJ2-1 TRBV7-9 - - TGTGCCAGCAGCGGGAGAAGGAATGAGCAGTTCTTC CASSGRRNEQFF
TRBJ2-7 TRBV6-5 - TRBD1 TGTGCCAGCAGTTACCAAGGACAGGGTCTCTCCTACGAGCAGTACTTC CASSYQGQGLSYEQYF
TRBJ2-5 TRBV6-1 few - TGTGCCAGCAGTGAACACCCGGGGACCCAGTACTTC CASSEHPGTQYF
TRBJ1-4 TRBV27 many - TGTGCCAGCAGGAGCCTAGGTCGGGAAAAACTGTTTTTT CASRSLGREKLFF
TRBJ2-2 TRBV6-5 - TRBD2 TGTGCCAGCAGTTACTCGAGACTAGCTTCTGGGGAGCTGTTTTTT CASSYSRLASGELFF
TRBJ2-2 TRBV6-5 few - TGTGCCAGCAGCAATGGGGGGGAGCTGTTTTTT CASSNGGELFF
TRBJ1-2 TRBV29-1 - TRBD1 TGCAGCGCAGGACAGGCTTATGGCTACACCTTC CSAGQAYGYTF
TRBJ2-5 TRBV7-2 few TRBD2 TGTGCCAGCAGCCCAAGCGGGGAAACACAAGAGACCCAGTACTTC CASSPSGETQETQYF
TRBJ2-3 TRBV10-1 - TRBD2 TGCGCCAGCAGCGAGATTAGACTAGCGGGAGATACGCAGTATTTT CASSEIRLAGDTQYF
TRBJ2-1 TRBV20-1 - - TGCAGTGGGGCCCTAGCGACCCCCGGGGTGTACAATGAGCAGTTCTTC CSGALATPGVYNEQFF
TRBJ2-4 TRBV4-1 few TRBD2 TGCGCCAGCAGCCAGCGCCGACTAGCCGGGAGCGACCCTATAGCCAAAAACATTCAGTACTTC CASSQRRLAGSDPIAKNIQYF
TRBJ2-2 TRBV14 - - TGTGCCAGCAGCCAGAGGACAGAAGGGAGGCCGAGCACCGGGGAGCTGTTTTTT CASSQRTEGRPSTGELFF
TRBJ2-7 TRBV6-1 many TRBD1 TGTGCCAGCAGACCCAGGACAGGATCCTACGAGCAGTACTTC CASRPRTGSYEQYF